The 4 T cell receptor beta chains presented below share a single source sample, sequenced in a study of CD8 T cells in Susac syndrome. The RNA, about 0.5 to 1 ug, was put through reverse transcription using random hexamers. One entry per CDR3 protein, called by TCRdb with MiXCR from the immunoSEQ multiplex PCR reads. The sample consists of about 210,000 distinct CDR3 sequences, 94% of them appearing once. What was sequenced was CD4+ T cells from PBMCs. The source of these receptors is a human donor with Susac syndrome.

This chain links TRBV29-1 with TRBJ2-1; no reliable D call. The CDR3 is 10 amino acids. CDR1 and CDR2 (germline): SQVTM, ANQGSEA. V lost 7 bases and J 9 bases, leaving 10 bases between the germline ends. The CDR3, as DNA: TGCAGCGCGTCGGGCGGTGAGCAGTTCTTC. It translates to CSASGGEQFF.

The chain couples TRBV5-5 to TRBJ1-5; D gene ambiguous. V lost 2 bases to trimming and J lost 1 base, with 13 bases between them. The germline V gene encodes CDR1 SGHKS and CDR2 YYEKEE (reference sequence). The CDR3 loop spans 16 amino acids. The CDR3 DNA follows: TGTGCCAGCAGCTTAAGTCCCCCTCAAAGCAATCAGCCCCAGCATTTT. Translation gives CASSLSPPQSNQPQHF. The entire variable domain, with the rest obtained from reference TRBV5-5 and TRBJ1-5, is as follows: DAGVTQSPTHLIKTRGQQVTLRCSPISGHKSVSWYQQVLGQGPQFIFQYYEKEERGRGNFPDRFSARQFPNYSSELNVNALLLGDSALYLCASSLSPPQSNQPQHFGDGTRLSIL.

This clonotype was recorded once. Here the CDR3 DNA reads TGTGCCAGCAGTCTGCCGGGACAGGTGACCGGGGAGCTGTTTTTT. It yields the protein CASSLPGQVTGELFF. The rearrangement links TRBV5-4 to TRBJ2-2; TRBD1 aligns across 8 bases. Trimming at V came to 5 bases and at J to 5 bases, leaving 8 bases not matched to a gene. This CDR3 contains 15 residues. Germline CDR1 reads SGHNT; CDR2 reads YYREEE (reference sequence).

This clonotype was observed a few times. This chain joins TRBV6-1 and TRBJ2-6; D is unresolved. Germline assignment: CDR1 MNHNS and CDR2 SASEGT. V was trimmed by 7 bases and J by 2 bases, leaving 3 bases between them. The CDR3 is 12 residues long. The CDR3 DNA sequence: TGTGCCAGCACTCCTGGGGCCAACGTCCTGACTTTC. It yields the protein CASTPGANVLTF.